This TCR beta chain emerged from a study of shared clonotypes between healthy human individuals. Generated by immunoSEQ multiplex PCR, the TCRdb table keeps only in-frame clones and is missing some. The table records about 690,000 clones, around 90% of them present only once. Study-wide results and caveats: Owing to a small donor count, the genetic and exposure-history diversity represented was limited.

This CDR3 spans 13 amino acids. The V gene's germline CDR1 is SGHTA and CDR2 FQGNSA. The V gene lost 2 bases and the J gene lost 5 bases, with 10 bases spanning the gap. Regarding this clone: Its antigen remains unknown.

The CD8 memory sample joined CD45RO+ cells and CCR7-negative CD45RA+ cells. The receptor comes from a man younger than 30 in good health. Some clones in this sample may be carry-over from other donors' samples. The sequencing input was memory CD8+ T cells from PBMCs. Subset here: CD45RO+ cells pooled with CCR7-negative TemRA cells. The rearrangement links TRBV7-2 to TRBJ2-7, with no clear D. The CDR3 sequence: CASSLITIHEQYF. Written as DNA, the CDR3 is TGTGCCAGCAGCTTAATTACGATCCACGAGCAGTACTTC.